These 27 T cell receptor beta chains were sequenced from one sample in a study of CD8 T cells in ankylosing spondylitis. TCRdb processed the 5' RACE reads anew with MiXCR; each CDR3 protein has one entry. The table records 240,000 or so distinct CDR3 sequences, approximately 11% of them present only once. The sequenced sample consisted of blood, either unsorted or a sorted T cell fraction (not recorded which). These receptors came from a male donor with ankylosing spondylitis or in good health (not recorded which).

The table lists this clonotype with a few counts. This chain uses TRBV7-8 with TRBJ1-6; D perhaps matches TRBD1 (6 bases). V gave up 3 bases and J gave up 6 bases, with 15 bases separating them. This CDR3 is built from 16 residues. CDR1 SGHVS and CDR2 FQNEAQ come from the germline V gene. CDR3 nucleotide sequence: TGTGCCAGCAGCTTGGGGGGGCGCCGGCTTAATTCACCCCTCCACTTT. It yields the protein CASSLGGRRLNSPLHF.

The chain joins TRBV5-5 to TRBJ2-7; no definite D call. This CDR3 is 15 amino acids long. V was trimmed by 0 bases and J by 4 bases, leaving 14 bases between them. CDR1 is SGHKS, CDR2 YYEKEE, per germline (reference sequence). Here the CDR3 reads CASSLVGDEYYEQYF. In DNA, the CDR3 is TGTGCCAGCAGCTTGGTTGGAGACGAGTATTACGAGCAGTACTTC. Using reference TRBV5-5 and TRBJ2-7 for the parts outside the CDR3, the full variable domain is DAGVTQSPTHLIKTRGQQVTLRCSPISGHKSVSWYQQVLGQGPQFIFQYYEKEERGRGNFPDRFSARQFPNYSSELNVNALLLGDSALYLCASSLVGDEYYEQYFGPGTRLTVT.

This clonotype occurred many times. The genes are TRBV12-3 or TRBV12-4 and TRBJ1-5; D is ambiguous. Trimming removed 5 bases at V and 1 base at J, with 15 bases between. The CDR3 is 16 residues long. The CDR3 DNA sequence: TGTGCCAGCAGTGGGGAGGTGGCGGCGAGCAATCAGCCCCAGCATTTT. Translated, it gives CASSGEVAASNQPQHF.

This clonotype was detected ten times or more. V gene TRBV12-3 or TRBV12-4 combines with J gene TRBJ1-2; TRBD1 is a possible D gene (5 bases). This CDR3 comprises 14 residues. V was pared by 8 bases and J by 4 bases, with 17 bases between. CDR3 in DNA: TGTGCCAGCGGGATGAGGGGCGGGGGCTATGGCTACACCTTC. Translating it yields CASGMRGGGYGYTF.

The rearrangement links TRBV7-8 to TRBJ2-3, with 7 bases matching TRBD2. This CDR3 is 15 amino acids long. V lost 5 bases to trimming and J lost 5 bases; unmatched junction nucleotides: 10. Germline V gives CDR1 SGHVS, CDR2 FQNEAQ. The CDR3 sequence: CASSAVAGEVDTQYF. Here the CDR3 DNA reads TGTGCCAGCAGCGCCGTGGCGGGAGAAGTAGATACGCAGTATTTT.

This clonotype was seen at least ten times. The chain has TRBV20-1 and TRBJ2-5, with 12 bases aligning to TRBD2. Germline-derived CDR1 and CDR2 are DFQATT and SNEGSKA (reference sequence). There are 19 residues in the CDR3. V shed 1 base and J 3 bases; nucleotides not matched to a gene: 15. CDR3 loop: CSARAVSSSGRVQEETQYF. As DNA, the CDR3 is TGCAGTGCTAGAGCGGTCTCGTCTAGCGGGAGGGTTCAAGAAGAGACCCAGTACTTC.

This clonotype appeared a few times. The gene calls are TRBV7-2 and TRBJ2-1, with 9 bases aligning to TRBD2. Germline CDR1 and CDR2: SGHTA and FQGNSA. Trimming removed 1 base from V and 2 bases from J; junction bases left unmatched: 6. This CDR3 has 17 residues. In DNA, the CDR3 is TGTGCCAGCAGCTTAGGTCGGCTAGCGGGGCCCTACAATGAGCAGTTCTTC. It yields the protein CASSLGRLAGPYNEQFF.

This clonotype has a handful of counts. The genes are TRBV7-2 and TRBJ2-3, with TRBD2 matching 9 bases. CDR1 and CDR2 (germline): SGHTA, FQGNSA. The CDR3 length is 16 residues. The J segment lost 5 bases and the V segment lost 5 bases, leaving 11 bases of the junction unmatched. The CDR3 region is CASSPVVAGAIDTQYF. Here the CDR3 DNA reads TGTGCCAGCAGCCCAGTGGTAGCGGGAGCGATAGATACGCAGTATTTT.

This clonotype has ten or more counts. The chain employs TRBV4-1 and TRBJ2-7; D remains ambiguous. Per the germline V gene, CDR1 is MGHRA and CDR2 is YSYEKL. This CDR3 has 15 amino acids. V was pared by 3 bases and J by 11 bases, with 23 bases between. The CDR3 nucleotides are TGCGCCAGCAGCCAGAATACAGTGCCCCCTAAGCCGGAGTACTTC. Protein: CASSQNTVPPKPEYF.

This clonotype was recorded many times. The chain employs TRBV5-1 and TRBJ2-5; D may be TRBD1 (5 bases). The CDR3 contains 15 residues. The germline V gene has CDR1 SGHRS and CDR2 YFSETQ. V gave up 0 bases and J gave up 3 bases, with 12 bases separating them. CDR3: CASSLALGREETQYF. The CDR3 coding sequence is TGCGCCAGCAGCTTGGCCCTGGGGCGCGAAGAGACCCAGTACTTC.

The chain links TRBV10-3 to TRBJ2-1; 14 positions match TRBD2. The CDR3 extends over 16 amino acids. V shed 5 bases, J shed 8 bases, and the junction held 8 bases outside the gene matches. Germline CDR1 is ENHRY and CDR2 is SYGVKD. CDR3: CAISPGLAGVGDEQFF. CDR3 bases: TGTGCCATCAGTCCGGGACTAGCGGGGGTCGGGGATGAGCAGTTCTTC.

The CDR3 sequence: CSARAGSGEETQYF. CDR3 nucleotides: TGCAGTGCTAGAGCCGGGAGCGGGGAGGAGACCCAGTACTTC. V and J are TRBV20-1 and TRBJ2-5; 7 bases are a match to TRBD2. The CDR3 sequence is 14 residues long. Losses at the gene ends were 1 base for V and 5 bases for J; bases not matched to a gene: 7. Germline V lookup: CDR1 DFQATT, CDR2 SNEGSKA (reference sequence).

This clonotype has at least ten counts. The chain is built from TRBV6-2 or TRBV6-3 and TRBJ2-7; D may be TRBD1 or TRBD2 (5 bases each). The CDR3 is 15 residues long. Germline V gives CDR1 MNHEY, CDR2 SVGEGT. V gave up 5 bases and J gave up 0 bases, with 14 bases separating them. The CDR3 spells CASSTLSGSSYEQYF. For the CDR3, the DNA is TGTGCCAGCAGTACCCTGTCAGGGAGCTCCTACGAGCAGTACTTC.

This clonotype was recorded at least ten times. The chain couples TRBV20-1 to TRBJ2-7; unclear D gene. The CDR3 runs 13 residues. Germline CDR1 reads DFQATT; CDR2 reads SNEGSKA (reference sequence). The ends were cut back, 6 bases at V and 0 bases at J, with 12 bases in the middle. In DNA, the CDR3 is TGCAGTGCCATCAGTGAGTACTCCTACGAGCAGTACTTC. It specifies CSAISEYSYEQYF.

In its sample, this clonotype was seen many times. The V gene is TRBV9, the J gene TRBJ2-2; no firm D call. CDR3 size: 14 residues. Germline assignment: CDR1 SGDLS and CDR2 YYNGEE. V was clipped by 0 bases and J by 4 bases, with 7 bases between them. CDR3 loop: CASSVVGRTGELFF. In DNA, the CDR3 is TGTGCCAGCAGCGTAGTAGGGCGCACCGGGGAGCTGTTTTTT.

Concerning this clonotype itself: At one end, the junction sequence differs from germline, possibly due to a read error. This sequence joins TRBV4-2 and TRBJ2-3, with 9 bases fitting TRBD2. CDR1 LGHNA and CDR2 YNFKEQ come from the germline V gene. This CDR3 has 18 amino acids. The CDR3 sequence is CTSSQDPSGTASTDTQYF. For the CDR3, the DNA is TGTACCAGCAGCCAAGATCCTAGCGGGACCGCGAGTACAGATACGCAGTATTTT.

The V call is TRBV29-1, the J call TRBJ2-7; D is possibly TRBD2 (5 bases). There are 14 residues in the CDR3. V shed 4 bases and J shed 7 bases, with 20 bases lying between them. Germline V gives CDR1 SQVTM, CDR2 ANQGSEA. CDR3 nucleotides: TGCAGCGTTGGGGGAGCGAACACGAATCGGGAGCAGTACTTC. This encodes CSVGGANTNREQYF.

V usage is TRBV7-8 and J usage is TRBJ2-4; D may match TRBD1 or TRBD2 (5 bases each). Germline lookup yields CDR1 SGHVS and CDR2 FQNEAQ. This CDR3 has 18 amino acids. V dropped 3 bases and J dropped 3 bases, with 21 bases sitting between them. The CDR3 nucleotides are TGTGCCAGCAGCTTGACCGGGACGGCGGGCAGTGTCAAAAACATTCAGTACTTC. It is translated as CASSLTGTAGSVKNIQYF. Full variable domain (remainder filled in from reference TRBV7-8 and TRBJ2-4): GAGVSQSPRYKVAKRGQDVALRCDPISGHVSLFWYQQALGQGPEFLTYFQNEAQLDKSGLPSDRFFAERPEGSVSTLKIQRTQQEDSAVYLCASSLTGTAGSVKNIQYFGAGTRLSVL.

This clonotype was counted only a few times. The chain is built from TRBV5-6 and TRBJ1-2; D possibly corresponds to TRBD1 (5 bases). CDR1 is SGHDT and CDR2 is YYEEEE in the germline V gene. V was cut by 4 bases and J by 0 bases, with 13 bases left in between. This CDR3 has 15 amino acids. The CDR3: CASSRRTFSNYGYTF. CDR3 bases: TGTGCCAGCAGCCGTCGGACATTTTCTAACTATGGCTACACCTTC.

V usage is TRBV10-3 and J usage is TRBJ2-7; D is perhaps TRBD1 or TRBD2 (6 bases each). CDR1 ENHRY and CDR2 SYGVKD come from the germline V gene. V was pared by 1 base and J by 7 bases, with 17 bases between. The CDR3 is 15 amino acids. In nucleotides, the CDR3 is TGTGCCATCAGTGAGTTAGGGGGAGGCATCGGGGAGCAGTACTTC. It is translated as CAISELGGGIGEQYF.

This clonotype was found many times. This rearrangement joins TRBV15 to TRBJ2-3; 7 bases align to TRBD2. V was pared by 0 bases and J by 4 bases, with 7 bases of the junction left unmatched. Per germline, CDR1 LNHNV and CDR2 YYDKDF (reference sequence). This CDR3 is built from 16 residues. The CDR3 reads CATSREATSPPDTQYF. The CDR3 coding sequence is TGTGCCACCAGCAGAGAGGCGACTAGCCCGCCAGATACGCAGTATTTT.

This clonotype has ten or more counts. This chain connects TRBV5-1 to TRBJ2-3; D possibly uses TRBD1 or TRBD2 (5 bases each). Germline V gives CDR1 SGHRS, CDR2 YFSETQ. Trimming stripped 3 bases from V and 7 bases from J, with 15 bases between. The CDR3 is 14 amino acids. In DNA form, the CDR3 reads TGCGCCAGCAGCTCTGGGGGAGACGGCTATACGCAGTATTTT. Amino acid sequence: CASSSGGDGYTQYF.

This clonotype was counted ten times or more. The chain couples TRBV4-1 to TRBJ2-1, with 10 bases that match TRBD2. The CDR3 length is 14 residues. Germline lookup yields CDR1 MGHRA and CDR2 YSYEKL. J gave up 6 bases and V 3 bases, and 2 bases lay outside the gene matches. The CDR3 is CASSHLAGGNEQFF. CDR3 in DNA: TGCGCCAGCAGCCACTTAGCGGGGGGCAATGAGCAGTTCTTC.

This clonotype was seen many times. V is TRBV10-3 and J is TRBJ1-2; weak D call: TRBD1 (5 bases). The germline V gene encodes CDR1 ENHRY and CDR2 SYGVKD. The length of the CDR3 is 13 residues. The V gene lost 11 bases and the J gene lost 5 bases, with 18 bases spanning the gap. The CDR3 DNA reads as TGTGCCCATTCACCAGGGAGCGGATATGGCTACACCTTC. It specifies CAHSPGSGYGYTF.

This clonotype was picked up a small number of times. The CDR3: CASSLYRGRETQYF. The DNA of the CDR3 is TGCGCCAGCAGCTTGTACAGGGGGAGAGAGACCCAGTACTTC. V usage is TRBV5-1 and J usage is TRBJ2-5; 8 bases agree with TRBD1. CDR3 length: 14 residues. The germline V gene encodes CDR1 SGHRS and CDR2 YFSETQ. Trimming at V came to 1 base and at J to 4 bases, leaving 3 bases not matched to a gene. Together with reference TRBV5-1 and TRBJ2-5, the CDR3 gives the full variable domain: KAGVTQTPRYLIKTRGQQVTLSCSPISGHRSVSWYQQTPGQGLQFLFEYFSETQRNKGNFPGRFSGRQFSNSRSEMNVSTLELGDSALYLCASSLYRGRETQYFGPGTRLLVL.

The rearrangement joins TRBV7-9 to TRBJ2-7; D not certain. CDR1 SEHNR and CDR2 FQNEAQ come from the germline V gene (reference sequence). The CDR3 consists of 13 residues. The V gene lost 7 bases and the J gene lost 5 bases, with 15 bases spanning the gap. CDR3 region: CASKSGPLDEQYF. CDR3 bases: TGTGCCAGCAAGTCCGGCCCTCTTGACGAGCAGTACTTC.

This clonotype has more than one count but fewer than ten. The chain uses TRBV7-9 and TRBJ2-1, with D unclear. CDR3 length: 13 amino acids. The V end was cut by 6 bases, the J end by 1 base, with 7 bases between. Germline values: CDR1 SEHNR, CDR2 FQNEAQ (reference sequence). CDR3 coding DNA: TGTGCCAGCAGACGCCCGTCCTACAATGAGCAGTTCTTC. The encoded protein is CASRRPSYNEQFF.